Reported below is one TCR beta chain. Methods used by the authors: Amplification from reference gene primers served as the basis for estimated nucleated cell counts. Produced via immunoSEQ multiplex PCR; TCRdb's table is partial and in-frame only. The DNA gave D and trimming, while V, J and clone size come from that table. This sample has 110,000 to 150,000 clones, with roughly 80% found just once. The CDR3 sequence is 15 residues long. V was pared by 2 bases and J by 1 base, with 9 bases between. Germline V CDR1 and CDR2: MNHNY, SVGAGI (reference sequence). This entry belongs to a study of blood T cell repertoires in COVID-19. About the study: Acute and convalescent COVID-19 specimens originated in the United States, Italy and Spain. Sample material is recorded as cDNA or gDNA derived from T cells, B-cell-depleted T cells, or PBMCs.

The chain carries TRBV6-6 and TRBJ1-5; possible D gene TRBD1, 6 bases. The source material was peripheral blood. The TCR was taken from a human donor in a cohort sampled during active COVID-19. The CDR3 loop is CASSYGGASNQPQHF. DNA for the CDR3: TGTGCCAGCAGTTACGGGGGGGCGAGCAATCAGCCCCAGCATTTT.